Below are 28 T cell receptor beta chains sequenced from a single sample in a study of CD4 T cells in relation to SARS-CoV-2 and coronaviruses. Libraries were prepared by immunoSEQ multiplex PCR; TCRdb keeps only in-frame clonotypes and omits some of them. The table lists 35,000 or so clones, more than 60% of them singletons. Antigens for these TCRs are unknown. Sample: memory CD4+ T cells from PBMCs, cultured in vitro. The receptors come from an adult with COVID-19.

This clone was counted between two and nine times. The chain couples TRBV28 to TRBJ2-7; 7 bases map to TRBD1. Germline V lookup: CDR1 MDHEN, CDR2 SYDVKM. This CDR3 contains 12 residues. V gave up 6 bases and J gave up 6 bases; unmatched junction bases: 5. The CDR3 bases are TGTGCCAGCAGATTGCAGGGGGTCGAGCAGTACTTC. This codes for CASRLQGVEQYF.

In this sample, this clone turned up once. This sequence joins TRBV12-3 or TRBV12-4 and TRBJ2-1, with D hard to call. Trimming cost V 2 bases and J 2 bases, with 4 bases left between them. The CDR3 contains 13 residues. CDR3 nucleotide sequence: TGTGCCAGCAGTTTAACGGCCTACAATGAGCAGTTCTTC. It codes for CASSLTAYNEQFF.

The chain carries TRBV19 and TRBJ1-5; TRBD1 matches at 7 bases. The germline V gene encodes CDR1 LNHDA and CDR2 SQIVND (reference sequence). With V trimmed by 7 bases and J by 7 bases, 7 bases remained unmatched. This CDR3 contains 13 residues. DNA for the CDR3: TGTGCCAGTACCTCGGACAGGACCCAGCCCCAGCATTTT. The encoded protein is CASTSDRTQPQHF.

The chain couples TRBV27 to TRBJ2-7, with 8 bases identical to TRBD1. From germline, CDR1 is MNHEY and CDR2 SMNVEV (reference sequence). V was pared by 5 bases and J by 6 bases, with 9 bases of the junction left unmatched. The CDR3 runs to 14 residues. CDR3 region: CASSPGQVMVEQYF. The CDR3 DNA follows: TGTGCCAGCAGTCCGGGACAGGTTATGGTCGAGCAGTACTTC.

This clone was recorded once. Here the CDR3 DNA reads TGTGCCAGTAGTTCTTGGGGCAGTCCTCGCACAGATACGCAGTATTTT. This encodes CASSSWGSPRTDTQYF. The rearrangement joins TRBV19 to TRBJ2-3, with D possibly being TRBD1 (5 bases). CDR1 and CDR2 (germline): LNHDA, SQIVND (reference sequence). The germline V and J ends were trimmed by 5 bases and 1 base, with 16 bases remaining between them. The CDR3 extends over 16 amino acids.

V usage is TRBV6-2 or TRBV6-3 and J usage is TRBJ1-1; D unclear. Trimming removed 5 bases from V and 3 bases from J, with 7 bases in between. Germline V gene sequence: CDR1 MNHEY, CDR2 SVGEGT. The length of the CDR3 is 12 residues. The CDR3 region is CASSPQYTEAFF. The CDR3, as DNA: TGTGCCAGCAGTCCCCAGTACACTGAAGCTTTCTTT.

The chain uses TRBV19 and TRBJ2-7; D is possibly TRBD2 (5 bases). This CDR3 has 13 residues. V was clipped by 3 bases and J by 6 bases, with 12 bases between them. Germline lookup yields CDR1 LNHDA and CDR2 SQIVND (reference sequence). The CDR3 DNA reads as TGTGCCAGTAGTATTGGAATCGGGATCGAGCAGTACTTC. Translated: CASSIGIGIEQYF.

This sequence joins TRBV15 and TRBJ2-5; 8 bases line up with TRBD2. The ends lost 1 base at V and 3 bases at J; junction bases unmatched: 7. The CDR3 has 16 amino acids. Germline V lookup: CDR1 LNHNV, CDR2 YYDKDF (reference sequence). The DNA for the CDR3 is TGTGCCACCAGCAGAGGAACGGGACTAGGCAAAGAGACCCAGTACTTC. It codes for CATSRGTGLGKETQYF.

The chain employs TRBV29-1 and TRBJ2-1, with TRBD2 identical over 9 bases. Germline-derived CDR1 and CDR2 are SQVTM and ANQGSEA. Trimming at V came to 6 bases and at J to 3 bases, leaving 12 bases not matched to a gene. The CDR3 is made up of 16 amino acids. The CDR3 loop reads CSVPFVRLADYNEQFF. CDR3 in DNA: TGCAGCGTCCCCTTTGTGAGACTAGCGGACTACAATGAGCAGTTCTTC.

This clone was counted between two and nine times. The rearrangement uses TRBV7-8 and TRBJ1-5; the match to TRBD1 covers 8 bases. The length of the CDR3 is 15 residues. Germline V gives CDR1 SGHVS, CDR2 FQNEAQ. The ends lost 5 bases at V and 3 bases at J; junction bases unmatched: 6. CDR3 coding DNA: TGTGCCAGCAGCCTGGGACAGGCGATCAATCAGCCCCAGCATTTT. Translated: CASSLGQAINQPQHF.

The rearrangement links TRBV7-8 to TRBJ1-4; 7 nucleotides line up with TRBD1. From germline, CDR1 is SGHVS and CDR2 FQNEAQ. CDR3 length: 15 residues. The J segment lost 0 bases and the V segment lost 5 bases, leaving 3 bases of the junction unmatched. CDR3 DNA: TGTGCCAGCAGCCCAGGACAGGCAACTAATGAAAAACTGTTTTTT. Its protein product is CASSPGQATNEKLFF.

This clone was recorded only once. The CDR3 nucleotides read TGTGCCAGCTCACCTATCCGAAGCTCCTACGAGCAGTACTTC. The encoded protein is CASSPIRSSYEQYF. The rearrangement uses TRBV18 and TRBJ2-7, with unresolved D. Trimming left V 3 bases short and J 0 bases short, with 9 bases between. This CDR3 comprises 14 residues. CDR1 is KGHSH, CDR2 LQKENI, per germline.

The chain is built from TRBV2 and TRBJ1-2, with TRBD1 as a possible D gene (5 bases). V lost 7 bases and J lost 1, with 13 bases in between. Germline V lookup: CDR1 SNHLY, CDR2 FYNNEI. The CDR3 covers 14 residues. For the CDR3, the DNA is TGTGCCAGCAAGGGGCCAGGGCTTAACTATGGCTACACCTTC. Translation: CASKGPGLNYGYTF. Looking up the rest from reference TRBV2 and TRBJ1-2 gives the full variable domain: EPEVTQTPSHQVTQMGQEVILRCVPISNHLYFYWYRQILGQKVEFLVSFYNNEISEKSEIFDDQFSVERPDGSNFTLKIRSTKLEDSAMYFCASKGPGLNYGYTFGSGTRLTVV.

This sequence joins TRBV27 and TRBJ2-7; 7 bases are shared with TRBD1. CDR1 MNHEY and CDR2 SMNVEV come from the germline V gene (reference sequence). The CDR3 loop spans 15 amino acids. The ends lost 6 bases at V and 3 bases at J; junction bases unmatched: 11. In DNA form, the CDR3 reads TGTGCCAGCAGCCACCACCCGACAGGGAGCTACGAGCAGTACTTC. It is translated as CASSHHPTGSYEQYF.

The V call is TRBV7-2, the J call TRBJ2-5, with a tentative D call TRBD2 (5 bases). The CDR3 is 13 amino acids. V was trimmed by 6 bases and J by 5 bases, leaving 13 bases between them. Germline V gene data show CDR1 as SGHTA and CDR2 as FQGNSA. In nucleotides, the CDR3 is TGTGCCAGCAGTAGAGGGATTTTCGAGACCCAGTACTTC. This gives the protein CASSRGIFETQYF.

The rearrangement joins TRBV27 to TRBJ1-5; D may be TRBD1 (5 bases). This CDR3 spans 14 amino acids. CDR1 MNHEY and CDR2 SMNVEV come from the germline V gene (reference sequence). The V gene lost 5 bases and the J gene lost 7 bases, with 15 bases spanning the gap. The CDR3 DNA follows: TGTGCCAGCAGTGAACACGGGGCGACCCAGCCCCAGCATTTT. Its translation: CASSEHGATQPQHF.

The table lists this clone with a few counts. The rearrangement uses TRBV5-1 and TRBJ1-6; a weak D match, TRBD1 (6 bases). CDR1 and CDR2 (germline): SGHRS, YFSETQ. The CDR3 has 15 amino acids. V was cut by 3 bases and J by 7 bases, with 14 bases left in between. The CDR3 bases are TGCGCCAGCAGCTATCACAGGGTTTCGAATTCACCCCTCCACTTT. This translates into CASSYHRVSNSPLHF. Full variable domain (remainder filled in from reference TRBV5-1 and TRBJ1-6): KAGVTQTPRYLIKTRGQQVTLSCSPISGHRSVSWYQQTPGQGLQFLFEYFSETQRNKGNFPGRFSGRQFSNSRSEMNVSTLELGDSALYLCASSYHRVSNSPLHFGNGTRLTVT.

V and J are TRBV2 and TRBJ1-2, with D uncertain. The CDR3 has 14 residues. Between the trimmed V and J ends, which lost 2 bases and 4 bases, there was a span of 11 bases. Germline V gene data show CDR1 as SNHLY and CDR2 as FYNNEI. The CDR3 reads CASSELSRAYGYTF. The CDR3 DNA reads TGTGCCAGCAGTGAATTGTCCCGGGCCTATGGCTACACCTTC.

V usage is TRBV14 and J usage is TRBJ2-7, with D perhaps TRBD1 (6 bases). The CDR3 length is 14 residues. V dropped 0 bases and J dropped 5 bases, with 11 bases sitting between them. CDR1 SGHDN and CDR2 FVKESK come from the germline V gene. The CDR3, as DNA: TGTGCCAGCAGCCAAGATGGCAGGGGAAACGAGCAGTACTTC. It yields the protein CASSQDGRGNEQYF.

This clone was counted only a few times. The genes are TRBV18 and TRBJ1-2, with unresolved D. This CDR3 region has 14 residues. The V and J ends lost 2 bases and 0 bases respectively, with 7 bases between them. Germline CDR1 and CDR2: KGHSH and LQKENI. In DNA, the CDR3 is TGTGCCAGCTCACCAAACGATTCTAACTATGGCTACACCTTC. This codes for CASSPNDSNYGYTF.

The chain joins TRBV30 to TRBJ1-2; the D is unclear. The V and J ends lost 3 bases and 2 bases respectively, with 7 bases between them. The V gene's germline CDR1 is GTSNPN and CDR2 SVGIG (reference sequence). The CDR3 length is 12 residues. The CDR3 sequence is CAWSPVNYGYTF. The CDR3 DNA sequence: TGTGCCTGGAGCCCGGTAAACTATGGCTACACCTTC. The whole variable domain, filled in from reference TRBV30 and TRBJ1-2, reads SQTIHQWPATLVQPVGSPLSLECTVEGTSNPNLYWYRQAAGRGLQLLFYSVGIGQISSEVPQNLSASRPQDRQFILSSKKLLLSDSGFYLCAWSPVNYGYTFGSGTRLTVV.

This chain links TRBV2 with TRBJ2-1; 7 nucleotides match TRBD2. The germline CDR1 and CDR2 sequences are SNHLY and FYNNEI. The length of the CDR3 is 16 residues. Trimming cost V 8 bases and J 8 bases; bases outside gene matches: 18. In DNA, the CDR3 is TGTGCCAGCGGGCCCCAGCGGGACCCCCCTTGGGATGAGCAGTTCTTC. It specifies CASGPQRDPPWDEQFF.

This clone was seen only a few times. The chain uses TRBV6-2 or TRBV6-3 and TRBJ2-2; 8 bases are shared with TRBD2. The germline V gene encodes CDR1 MNHEY and CDR2 SVGEGT. The CDR3 spans 17 residues. V gave up 2 bases and J gave up 3 bases; unmatched junction bases: 8. The CDR3 protein is CASSYPLPSGYTGELFF. In DNA, the CDR3 is TGTGCCAGCAGTTACCCCCTTCCTAGCGGGTACACCGGGGAGCTGTTTTTT.

This clone was picked up a small number of times. The gene calls are TRBV6-5 and TRBJ2-1, with 9 nucleotides matching TRBD1. Germline CDR1 MNHEY, CDR2 SVGAGI. J was trimmed by 4 bases and V by 4 bases; bases with no gene match: 5. CDR3 length: 15 amino acids. CDR3 protein: CASSSRDRAYNEQFF. The DNA of the CDR3 is TGTGCCAGCAGTTCCCGGGACAGGGCATACAATGAGCAGTTCTTC.

The rearrangement uses TRBV11-2 and TRBJ1-5, with 9 bases lining up with TRBD1. The trim removed 3 bases at V and 5 bases at J, leaving 2 bases unmatched. This CDR3 has 14 amino acids. Per the germline V gene, CDR1 is SGHAT and CDR2 is FQNNGV. The CDR3 is CASSLGQGYQPQHF. CDR3 sequence (DNA): TGTGCCAGCAGCTTGGGACAGGGTTATCAGCCCCAGCATTTT.

The chain employs TRBV5-1 and TRBJ2-7; 7 nucleotides agree with TRBD2. Germline trimming cut 0 bases from V and 2 bases from J; bases unmatched to any gene: 2. Germline CDR1 SGHRS, CDR2 YFSETQ. The CDR3 totals 14 residues. The CDR3 coding sequence is TGCGCCAGCAGCTTGGGGGGGGGAACCTACGAGCAGTACTTC. Translation: CASSLGGGTYEQYF.

This chain joins TRBV27 and TRBJ2-5; TRBD2 aligns across 13 bases. J was trimmed by 4 bases and V by 6 bases; bases with no gene match: 5. Per germline, CDR1 MNHEY and CDR2 SMNVEV (reference sequence). The CDR3 sequence is 15 residues long. The CDR3 protein is CASSRLAGGSETQYF. In nucleotides, the CDR3 is TGTGCCAGCAGCAGACTAGCGGGAGGATCAGAGACCCAGTACTTC.

The chain carries TRBV10-3 and TRBJ2-1; 13 bases are a match to TRBD2. The length of the CDR3 is 13 residues. J lost 6 bases, V lost 8 bases, and 1 base had no gene match. Germline V gene data show CDR1 as ENHRY and CDR2 as SYGVKD. The CDR3 here is CAIGTSGTNEQFF. CDR3 DNA: TGTGCCATCGGGACTAGCGGGACCAATGAGCAGTTCTTC.